The sequence of this TCR beta chain was determined in a study of blood T cell repertoires in COVID-19. Study background: Donors in the United States, Italy and Spain gave samples during acute or convalescent COVID-19. T cells, B-cell-depleted T cells, or PBMCs supplied cDNA or gDNA.

Everyone who took part was about 18 to 89 years old, and they came from 24 US areas. The CDR3 covers 15 residues. Germline V gene data show CDR1 as MDHEN and CDR2 as SYDVKM. V dropped 6 bases and J dropped 6; count of bases not matched to a gene: 9. Profiled with immunoSEQ multiplex PCR; TCRdb holds only in-frame clones, not every one. This sample has 290,000 or so clones, with around nine tenths found just once. The specimen was PBMCs or T cells enriched from blood (not recorded which). The gene calls are TRBV28 and TRBJ1-4; 8 bases agree with TRBD1. The sequence derives from a woman younger than 45 who had recovered from COVID-19. The CDR3 protein is CASSPTGTGHEKLFF. In DNA form, the CDR3 reads TGTGCCAGCAGCCCGACCGGGACAGGTCATGAAAAACTGTTTTTT.